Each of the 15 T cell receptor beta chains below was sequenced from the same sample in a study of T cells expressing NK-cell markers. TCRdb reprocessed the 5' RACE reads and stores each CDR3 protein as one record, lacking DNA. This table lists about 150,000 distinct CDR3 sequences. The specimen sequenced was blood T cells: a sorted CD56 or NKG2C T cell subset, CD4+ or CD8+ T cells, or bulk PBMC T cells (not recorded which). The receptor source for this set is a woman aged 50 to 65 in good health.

CDR3 in amino acids: CASSAGPRDTEAFF. The genes are TRBV7-9 and TRBJ1-1. The CDR3 runs to 14 residues. Germline V gene lookup returns CDR1 SEHNR and CDR2 FQNEAQ (reference sequence).

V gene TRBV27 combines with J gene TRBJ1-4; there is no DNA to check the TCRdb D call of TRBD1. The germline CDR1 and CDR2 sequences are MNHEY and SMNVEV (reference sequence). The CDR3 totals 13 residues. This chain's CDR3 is CASGTGENEKLFF.

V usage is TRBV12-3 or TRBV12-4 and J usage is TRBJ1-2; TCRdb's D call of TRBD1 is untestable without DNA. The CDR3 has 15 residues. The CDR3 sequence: CASSPKDRANYGYTF.

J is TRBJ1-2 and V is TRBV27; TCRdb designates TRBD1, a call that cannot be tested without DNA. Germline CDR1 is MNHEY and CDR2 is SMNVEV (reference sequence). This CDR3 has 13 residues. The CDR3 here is CASSSGQVYGYTF.

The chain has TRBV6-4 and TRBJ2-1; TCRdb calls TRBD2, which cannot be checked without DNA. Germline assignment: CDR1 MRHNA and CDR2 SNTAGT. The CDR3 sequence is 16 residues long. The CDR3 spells CASSDLSGGGGNEQFF.

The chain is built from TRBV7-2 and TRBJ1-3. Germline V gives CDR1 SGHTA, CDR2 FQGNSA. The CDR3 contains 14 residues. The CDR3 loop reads CASSLMAAGNTIYF.

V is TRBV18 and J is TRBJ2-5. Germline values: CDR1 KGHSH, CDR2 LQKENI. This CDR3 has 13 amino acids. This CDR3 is CASSRSSRETQYF.

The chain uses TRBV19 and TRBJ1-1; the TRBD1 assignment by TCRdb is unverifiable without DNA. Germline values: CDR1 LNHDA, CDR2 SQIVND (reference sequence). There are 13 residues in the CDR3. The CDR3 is CASSIVDSTEAFF.

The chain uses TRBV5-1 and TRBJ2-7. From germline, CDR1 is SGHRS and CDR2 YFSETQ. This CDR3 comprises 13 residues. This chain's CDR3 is CASSPGISYEQYF.

The CDR3 region is CASSLSAGTNYGYTF. This chain uses TRBV11-2 with TRBJ1-2; the D call from TCRdb, TRBD1, cannot be confirmed without DNA. There are 15 residues in the CDR3. Germline assignment: CDR1 SGHAT and CDR2 FQNNGV.

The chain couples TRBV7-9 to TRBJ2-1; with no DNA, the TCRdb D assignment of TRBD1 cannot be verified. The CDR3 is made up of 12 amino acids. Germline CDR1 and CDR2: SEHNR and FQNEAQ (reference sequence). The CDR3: CASSRPEGRQFF.

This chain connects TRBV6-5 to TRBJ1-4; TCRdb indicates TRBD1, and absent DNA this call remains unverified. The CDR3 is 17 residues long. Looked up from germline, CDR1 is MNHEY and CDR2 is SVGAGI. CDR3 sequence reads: CASSYSGSTGQNEKLFF.

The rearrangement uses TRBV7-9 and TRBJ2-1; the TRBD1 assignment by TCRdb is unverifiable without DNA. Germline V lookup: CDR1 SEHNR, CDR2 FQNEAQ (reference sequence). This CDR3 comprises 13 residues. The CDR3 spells CASSAGDRGVLFF.

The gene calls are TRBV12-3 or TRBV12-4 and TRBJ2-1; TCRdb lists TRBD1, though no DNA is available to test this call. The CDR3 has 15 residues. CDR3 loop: CASRGLQGAGNEQFF.

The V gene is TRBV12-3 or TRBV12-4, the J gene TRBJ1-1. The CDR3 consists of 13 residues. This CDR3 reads CASSLSFRTEAFF.